This T cell receptor (beta chain) was captured by sequencing in a study of blood T cell repertoires in COVID-19. Background on the study: The origin of the acute and convalescent COVID-19 samples was the United States, Italy and Spain. T cells, B-cell-depleted T cells, or PBMCs supplied cDNA or gDNA.

In the authors' methods: Amplification from reference gene primers served as the basis for estimated nucleated cell counts. Repertoires were generated with immunoSEQ multiplex PCR, while TCRdb's copy carries only in-frame clones and drops some. V, J and clone size were drawn from that table, and D and trimming were deduced from the DNA. This sample has 45,000 or so clones, with approximately 85% found just once. Per germline, CDR1 KGHSH and CDR2 LQKENI. The CDR3 length is 16 residues. After removal of 0 bases from V and 1 base from J, the junction contained 3 bases not matched to a gene. This receptor was identified in a human donor in a cohort sampled during active COVID-19. The sample consisted of peripheral blood. The V call is TRBV18, the J call TRBJ1-5; 7 bases line up with TRBD1. As DNA, the CDR3 is TGTGCCAGCTCACCACCAGGGGGCCTCAGCAATCAGCCCCAGCATTTT. Its protein is CASSPPGGLSNQPQHF.